One sample yielded the 10 T cell receptor beta chains listed below, sequenced in a study of blood T cell repertoires in COVID-19. Profiled with immunoSEQ multiplex PCR; TCRdb holds only in-frame clones, not every one. This table holds some 340,000 clones, 80% to 90% found once. Input material: PBMCs or T cells enriched from blood (not recorded which). The receptor set was obtained from a woman younger than 45 who had recovered from COVID-19.

V and J are TRBV7-8 and TRBJ2-7, with D possibly matching TRBD2 (6 bases). V was cut by 5 bases and J by 7 bases, with 12 bases left in between. This CDR3 comprises 12 residues. Germline CDR1 and CDR2: SGHVS and FQNEAQ. CDR3 region: CASSPDLAEQYF. The CDR3 nucleotides are TGTGCCAGCAGCCCGGACCTAGCGGAGCAGTACTTC.

The chain uses TRBV5-1 and TRBJ1-2, with unresolved D. The length of the CDR3 is 14 residues. Germline lookup yields CDR1 SGHRS and CDR2 YFSETQ. The ends were cut back, 0 bases at V and 4 bases at J, with 10 bases in the middle. The CDR3 bases are TGCGCCAGCAGCTTGGAACATCCTAGCTATGGCTACACCTTC. Protein: CASSLEHPSYGYTF.

This chain uses TRBV25-1 with TRBJ1-1; D perhaps matches TRBD1 (5 bases). Germline lookup yields CDR1 MGHDK and CDR2 SYGVNS. Trimming left V 2 bases short and J 1 base short, with 20 bases between. The CDR3 extends over 18 amino acids. The chain's CDR3 is CASSERYGGSGWNTEAFF. The CDR3 DNA is TGTGCCAGCAGTGAAAGGTACGGGGGTAGTGGCTGGAACACTGAAGCTTTCTTT.

The chain employs TRBV9 and TRBJ1-2; a weak D match, TRBD1 (6 bases). The CDR3 sequence is 13 residues long. V was pared by 6 bases and J by 3 bases, with 12 bases between. Germline V CDR1 and CDR2: SGDLS, YYNGEE. The CDR3 here is CASTKQGDYGYTF. DNA for the CDR3: TGTGCCAGCACCAAACAGGGAGACTATGGCTACACCTTC.

This clone was seen a few times. This sequence joins TRBV28 and TRBJ1-2, with 8 positions matching TRBD1. In germline, CDR1 is MDHEN, CDR2 SYDVKM. The ends lost 7 bases at V and 4 bases at J; junction bases unmatched: 8. The CDR3 runs 14 residues. CDR3 bases: TGTGCCAGCAACTCAGGGGGCCTCCCCTATGGCTACACCTTC. It translates to CASNSGGLPYGYTF.

The chain uses TRBV7-9 and TRBJ2-5; tentative D call: TRBD2 (6 bases). Germline assignment: CDR1 SEHNR and CDR2 FQNEAQ (reference sequence). There are 14 residues in the CDR3. Deletions cut 4 bases from V and 2 bases from J, with 11 bases between. The CDR3 nucleotides read TGTGCCAGCAGCTGGGGGGAGTTGCAAGAGACCCAGTACTTC. This codes for CASSWGELQETQYF.

The rearrangement joins TRBV6-6 to TRBJ2-2, with 9 bases fitting TRBD1. The V gene end was trimmed by 5 bases and the J gene end by 6 bases; junction bases not matched to a gene: 10. This CDR3 is built from 16 residues. The germline gives CDR1 MNHNY, CDR2 SVGAGI (reference sequence). The CDR3 reads CASSRLGTGQPGELFF. The CDR3 bases are TGTGCCAGCAGTCGACTTGGGACAGGGCAGCCCGGGGAGCTGTTTTTT.

V is TRBV28 and J is TRBJ2-3; the match to TRBD1 covers 10 bases. Germline V lookup: CDR1 MDHEN, CDR2 SYDVKM. The V gene end was trimmed by 6 bases and the J gene end by 4 bases; junction bases not matched to a gene: 7. The CDR3 has 15 amino acids. The CDR3 DNA is TGTGCCAGCAGGTCGGACAGGGGGGTGGCAGATACGCAGTATTTT. Translation gives CASRSDRGVADTQYF.

By frequency in the sample, this clone is medium-sized (0.01 to 0.1%). The chain couples TRBV5-6 to TRBJ1-2, with 10 bases matching TRBD1. CDR3 length equals 15 residues. V shed 4 bases, J shed 7 bases, and the junction held 10 bases outside the gene matches. Germline loops: CDR1 SGHDT, CDR2 YYEEEE. CDR3 bases: TGTGCCAGCAGCAGCCGGGACAGGGGCCCGGGTGGCTACACCTTC. Translated: CASSSRDRGPGGYTF.

The rearrangement joins TRBV4-2 to TRBJ1-2; no reliable D call. Trimming shortened V by 3 bases and J by 3 bases, and 17 bases separated the two germline ends. Germline CDR1 LGHNA, CDR2 YNFKEQ. This CDR3 is 16 amino acids long. This CDR3 reads CASSQETRLSDYGYTF. Here the CDR3 DNA reads TGTGCCAGCAGCCAGGAGACCCGCTTATCCGACTATGGCTACACCTTC.